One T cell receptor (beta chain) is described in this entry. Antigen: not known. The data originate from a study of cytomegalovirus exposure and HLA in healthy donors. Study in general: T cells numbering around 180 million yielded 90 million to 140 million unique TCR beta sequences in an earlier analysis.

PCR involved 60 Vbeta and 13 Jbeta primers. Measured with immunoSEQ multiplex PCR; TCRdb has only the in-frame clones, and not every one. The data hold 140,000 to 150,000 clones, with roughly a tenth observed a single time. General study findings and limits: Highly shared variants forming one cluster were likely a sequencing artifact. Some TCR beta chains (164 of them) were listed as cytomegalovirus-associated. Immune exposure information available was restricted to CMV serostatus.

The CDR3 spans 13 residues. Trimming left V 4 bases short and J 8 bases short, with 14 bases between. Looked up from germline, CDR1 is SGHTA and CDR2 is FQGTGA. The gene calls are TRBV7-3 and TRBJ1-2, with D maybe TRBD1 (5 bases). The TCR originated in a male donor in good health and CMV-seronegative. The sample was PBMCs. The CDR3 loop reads CASSSNQGWGYTF. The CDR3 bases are TGTGCCAGCAGCTCGAACCAGGGCTGGGGCTACACCTTC.